These T cell receptor beta chains were read from a single sample in a study of T cell repertoires in cytomegalovirus infection. These TCRs' antigens remain unknown. Via MiXCR, TCRdb re-called the reads, giving one row per CDR3 protein. The profile shows tens of thousands of distinct CDR3 sequences, 42% of them singletons. The starting material was CD8+ T cells from cultured PBMCs, obtained from culture after CMV antigen stimulation. The receptors derive from a human donor in good health (CMV status not recorded). Some clones in this sample may be carry-over from other donors' samples. CDR3s include the opening cysteine and the closing phenylalanine or tryptophan. D genes are given only for firm matches. Clone sizes are given selectively: once, few, many, or a class where the clone is expanded.

j_call: TRBJ2-1; v_call: TRBV6-1; d_call: NA; clone_size: many; cdr3_aa: CASTHNDEQFF; cdr3_nt: TGTGCCAGCACTCACAACGATGAGCAGTTCTTC
j_call: TRBJ2-7; v_call: TRBV6-1; d_call: NA; clone_size: NA; cdr3_aa: CASSREIYEQYF; cdr3_nt: TGTGCCAGCAGTCGGGAAATCTACGAGCAGTACTTC
j_call: TRBJ1-3; v_call: TRBV6-5; d_call: NA; clone_size: NA; cdr3_aa: CASSYSGLLTGNTIYF; cdr3_nt: TGTGCCAGCAGTTACTCGGGGCTCTTAACTGGAAACACCATATATTTT
j_call: TRBJ2-4; v_call: TRBV7-2; d_call: TRBD1; clone_size: NA; cdr3_aa: CASSPQTGTARNIQYF; cdr3_nt: TGTGCCAGCAGCCCTCAAACCGGGACAGCAAGAAACATTCAGTACTTC
j_call: TRBJ1-4; v_call: TRBV4-2; d_call: NA; clone_size: NA; cdr3_aa: CASSHLGDPNEKLFF; cdr3_nt: TGTGCCAGCAGCCACCTAGGGGACCCTAATGAAAAACTGTTTTTT
j_call: TRBJ2-7; v_call: TRBV30; d_call: TRBD2; clone_size: NA; cdr3_aa: CAWRPGTSGRIRNEQYF; cdr3_nt: TGTGCCTGGAGACCCGGGACTAGCGGGAGGATTAGGAACGAGCAGTACTTC
j_call: TRBJ1-2; v_call: TRBV20-1; d_call: NA; clone_size: NA; cdr3_aa: CSALPDRRANYGYTF; cdr3_nt: TGCAGTGCCCTACCGGACCGACGAGCTAACTATGGCTACACCTTC
j_call: TRBJ1-4; v_call: TRBV4-3; d_call: TRBD1; clone_size: NA; cdr3_aa: CASSQGLDRGGDNEKLFF; cdr3_nt: TGCGCCAGCAGCCAAGGATTGGACAGGGGAGGAGACAATGAAAAACTGTTTTTT
j_call: TRBJ2-1; v_call: TRBV24-1; d_call: TRBD1; clone_size: NA; cdr3_aa: CATSDTTGGEQFF; cdr3_nt: TGTGCCACCAGTGACACAACAGGGGGCGAGCAGTTCTTC
j_call: TRBJ2-7; v_call: TRBV28; d_call: TRBD1; clone_size: few; cdr3_aa: CASRSGTGAPYEQYF; cdr3_nt: TGTGCCAGCAGGTCCGGGACAGGGGCTCCCTACGAGCAGTACTTC
j_call: TRBJ2-5; v_call: TRBV7-9; d_call: TRBD1; clone_size: few; cdr3_aa: CASSRDSQETQYF; cdr3_nt: TGTGCCAGCAGCCGGGACAGTCAAGAGACCCAGTACTTC
j_call: TRBJ2-3; v_call: TRBV12-3/TRBV12-4; d_call: NA; clone_size: NA; cdr3_aa: CASRSSGTGTDTQYF; cdr3_nt: TGTGCCAGCAGATCGTCCGGGACTGGCACAGATACGCAGTATTTT
j_call: TRBJ1-5; v_call: TRBV7-9; d_call: NA; clone_size: few; cdr3_aa: CASSSDTHRDQPQHF; cdr3_nt: TGTGCCAGCAGCTCAGACACTCACCGGGATCAGCCCCAGCATTTT
j_call: TRBJ1-2; v_call: TRBV19; d_call: TRBD1; clone_size: once; cdr3_aa: CASSTGQGIGGYTF; cdr3_nt: TGTGCCAGTAGTACTGGACAGGGGATCGGTGGCTACACCTTC
j_call: TRBJ2-3; v_call: TRBV7-9; d_call: NA; clone_size: NA; cdr3_aa: CASSFRAGGTDTQYF; cdr3_nt: TGTGCCAGCAGCTTCAGAGCCGGGGGCACAGATACGCAGTATTTT
j_call: TRBJ2-7; v_call: TRBV11-3; d_call: NA; clone_size: few; cdr3_aa: CASSPGRGTPYEQYF; cdr3_nt: TGTGCCAGCAGCCCCGGCCGGGGTACCCCCTACGAGCAGTACTTC
j_call: TRBJ2-7; v_call: TRBV30; d_call: NA; clone_size: NA; cdr3_aa: CAWSLGAEQYF; cdr3_nt: TGTGCCTGGAGTCTTGGCGCCGAGCAGTACTTC
j_call: TRBJ2-5; v_call: TRBV7-4; d_call: NA; clone_size: NA; cdr3_aa: CASSPDYEETQYF; cdr3_nt: TGTGCCAGCAGCCCCGACTACGAAGAGACCCAGTACTTC
j_call: TRBJ2-1; v_call: TRBV2; d_call: NA; clone_size: NA; cdr3_aa: CASVDSSVGGFF; cdr3_nt: TGTGCCAGCGTCGATTCTAGCGTTGGGGGATTCTTC
j_call: TRBJ1-5; v_call: TRBV6-2/TRBV6-3; d_call: NA; clone_size: few; cdr3_aa: CASAPGGWSTQHF; cdr3_nt: TGTGCCAGCGCCCCCGGCGGGTGGAGTACCCAGCATTTT
j_call: TRBJ2-1; v_call: TRBV7-7; d_call: TRBD2; clone_size: few; cdr3_aa: CASSRLLAGVDNEQFF; cdr3_nt: TGTGCTAGCAGCCGTCTACTAGCGGGAGTAGACAATGAGCAGTTCTTC
j_call: TRBJ2-1; v_call: TRBV20-1; d_call: TRBD2; clone_size: NA; cdr3_aa: CSARDLDGGESVEQFF; cdr3_nt: TGCAGTGCTAGAGATCTCGACGGGGGGGAGTCGGTTGAGCAGTTCTTC
j_call: TRBJ2-4; v_call: TRBV7-6; d_call: NA; clone_size: few; cdr3_aa: CASSYSEASKNIQYF; cdr3_nt: TGTGCCAGCAGCTATTCGGAGGCTTCCAAAAACATTCAGTACTTC
j_call: TRBJ2-3; v_call: TRBV20-1; d_call: TRBD2; clone_size: few; cdr3_aa: CSARGRREAFTDTQYF; cdr3_nt: TGCAGTGCTAGAGGAAGGCGGGAGGCCTTCACAGATACGCAGTATTTT
j_call: TRBJ2-3; v_call: TRBV5-1; d_call: NA; clone_size: few; cdr3_aa: CASSLNRQGADTQYF; cdr3_nt: TGCGCCAGCAGCTTGAACCGGCAGGGCGCTGATACGCAGTATTTT
j_call: TRBJ2-3; v_call: TRBV28; d_call: TRBD1; clone_size: NA; cdr3_aa: CASSLRTGSTDTQYF; cdr3_nt: TGTGCCAGCAGTTTGCGGACAGGTTCCACAGATACGCAGTATTTT
j_call: TRBJ2-7; v_call: TRBV5-8; d_call: TRBD1; clone_size: once; cdr3_aa: CASSVGTGAYEQYF; cdr3_nt: TGTGCCAGCAGCGTCGGGACAGGGGCCTACGAGCAGTACTTC
j_call: TRBJ2-7; v_call: TRBV12-3/TRBV12-4; d_call: TRBD2; clone_size: NA; cdr3_aa: CASRSGTSVESYEQYF; cdr3_nt: TGTGCCAGCAGGTCCGGGACTAGCGTTGAGTCCTACGAGCAGTACTTC
j_call: TRBJ2-7; v_call: TRBV4-1; d_call: NA; clone_size: NA; cdr3_aa: CASSQGWGTYEQYF; cdr3_nt: TGCGCCAGCAGCCAAGGGTGGGGTACCTACGAGCAGTACTTC
j_call: TRBJ1-5; v_call: TRBV28; d_call: TRBD1; clone_size: NA; cdr3_aa: CASSIEGTGGDQPQHF; cdr3_nt: TGTGCCAGCAGTATAGAAGGGACAGGGGGCGATCAGCCCCAGCATTTT
j_call: TRBJ2-7; v_call: TRBV11-2; d_call: NA; clone_size: NA; cdr3_aa: CASSLEGDYEQYF; cdr3_nt: TGTGCCAGCAGCTTAGAGGGAGATTACGAGCAGTACTTC
j_call: TRBJ1-5; v_call: TRBV30; d_call: NA; clone_size: NA; cdr3_aa: CAWSEIGNQPQHF; cdr3_nt: TGTGCCTGGAGCGAAATTGGCAATCAGCCCCAGCATTTT
j_call: TRBJ2-6; v_call: TRBV7-9; d_call: TRBD1; clone_size: many; cdr3_aa: CASSPQPGQGHSGANVLTF; cdr3_nt: TGTGCCAGCAGCCCCCAGCCGGGACAGGGCCACTCTGGGGCCAACGTCCTGACTTTC
j_call: TRBJ1-5; v_call: TRBV7-2; d_call: NA; clone_size: few; cdr3_aa: CASSSGRVDQPQHF; cdr3_nt: TGTGCCAGCAGCTCTGGGAGGGTGGATCAGCCCCAGCATTTT
j_call: TRBJ1-1; v_call: TRBV28; d_call: TRBD1; clone_size: NA; cdr3_aa: CASRTGVNTEAFF; cdr3_nt: TGTGCCAGCAGGACAGGGGTGAACACTGAAGCTTTCTTT
j_call: TRBJ2-7; v_call: TRBV27; d_call: NA; clone_size: once; cdr3_aa: CASSWGRSTEQYF; cdr3_nt: TGTGCCAGCAGTTGGGGGAGAAGCACCGAGCAGTACTTC
j_call: TRBJ2-1; v_call: TRBV6-5; d_call: TRBD2; clone_size: NA; cdr3_aa: CASSYYPRLAGGPNEQFF; cdr3_nt: TGTGCCAGCAGTTACTACCCAAGACTGGCGGGGGGGCCAAATGAGCAGTTCTTC
j_call: TRBJ2-5; v_call: TRBV12-3/TRBV12-4; d_call: NA; clone_size: NA; cdr3_aa: CASSAASVQETQYF; cdr3_nt: TGTGCCAGCAGCGCGGCTAGCGTTCAAGAGACCCAGTACTTC
j_call: TRBJ2-2; v_call: TRBV7-2; d_call: TRBD1; clone_size: NA; cdr3_aa: CASSYYRGTGELFF; cdr3_nt: TGTGCCAGCAGCTATTACAGGGGCACCGGGGAGCTGTTTTTT
j_call: TRBJ2-7; v_call: TRBV7-2; d_call: NA; clone_size: NA; cdr3_aa: CASRASASYEQYF; cdr3_nt: TGTGCCAGCCGGGCCTCTGCATCCTACGAGCAGTACTTC
j_call: TRBJ1-1; v_call: TRBV3-1; d_call: TRBD1; clone_size: NA; cdr3_aa: CASRQRPGQSSVAEAFF; cdr3_nt: TGTGCCAGCAGGCAAAGGCCGGGACAGTCTTCTGTTGCTGAAGCTTTCTTT
j_call: TRBJ2-1; v_call: TRBV5-5; d_call: NA; clone_size: few; cdr3_aa: CASSLGGGEINEQFF; cdr3_nt: TGTGCCAGCAGCTTGGGGGGAGGAGAGATCAATGAGCAGTTCTTC
j_call: TRBJ2-7; v_call: TRBV7-8; d_call: TRBD1; clone_size: NA; cdr3_aa: CASSLTTGQSYEQYF; cdr3_nt: TGTGCCAGCAGCTTAACCACGGGACAGTCCTACGAGCAGTACTTC
j_call: TRBJ2-3; v_call: TRBV20-1; d_call: TRBD1; clone_size: NA; cdr3_aa: CSARWTGGRDTQYF; cdr3_nt: TGCAGTGCTAGGTGGACAGGGGGCAGAGATACGCAGTATTTT